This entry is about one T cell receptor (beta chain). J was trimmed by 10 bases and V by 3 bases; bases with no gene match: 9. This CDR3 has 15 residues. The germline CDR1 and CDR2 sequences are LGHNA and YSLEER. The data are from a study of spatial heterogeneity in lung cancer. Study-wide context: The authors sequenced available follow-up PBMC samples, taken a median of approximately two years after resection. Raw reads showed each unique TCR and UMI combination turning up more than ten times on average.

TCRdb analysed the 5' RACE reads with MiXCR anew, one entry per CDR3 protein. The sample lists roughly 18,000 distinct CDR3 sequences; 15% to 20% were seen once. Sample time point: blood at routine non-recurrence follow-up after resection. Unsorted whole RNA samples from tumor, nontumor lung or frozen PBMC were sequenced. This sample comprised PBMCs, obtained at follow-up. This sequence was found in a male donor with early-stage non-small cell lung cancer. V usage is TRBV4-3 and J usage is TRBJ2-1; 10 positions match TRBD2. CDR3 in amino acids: CASSHSGGNSGEQFF. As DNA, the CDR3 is TGCGCCAGCAGCCATAGCGGGGGGAATTCAGGCGAGCAGTTCTTC.